This T cell receptor beta chain comes out of a study of cytomegalovirus exposure and HLA in healthy donors. As for the study in general: It was reported in a later analysis that the same platform had been used for the roughly 130 validation repertoires as for the approximately 730 first-cohort repertoires. General study results and limits: The majority of TCR sequences were rare, yet some public TCRs appeared in many donors.

As to this clone: Its antigen is as yet unknown.

Using immunoSEQ multiplex PCR, the repertoire was profiled, and TCRdb retains in-frame clones only, with some absent. The table includes about 120,000 clones, approximately 88% detected once. Germline-derived CDR1 and CDR2 are SGHRS and YFSETQ. The ends lost 4 bases at V and 5 bases at J; junction bases unmatched: 6. The CDR3 length is 13 residues. The V call is TRBV5-1, the J call TRBJ2-7, with TRBD1 matching over 7 bases. The sequence derives from a man younger than 30 in good health and CMV-seronegative. Sequencing input: PBMCs. CDR3 in amino acids: CASSEGTVHEQYF. In nucleotides, the CDR3 is TGCGCCAGCAGCGAAGGGACAGTCCACGAGCAGTACTTC.